This TCR beta chain was documented in a study of blood T cell repertoires in COVID-19. Background on the study: Sites across the United States, Italy and Spain contributed samples from acute and convalescent COVID-19. The cDNA or gDNA used as material had been derived from T cells, B-cell-depleted T cells, or PBMCs.

Original processing methods: Amplification of reference gene primers was used by the study to estimate nucleated cell counts. The protocol was immunoSEQ multiplex PCR, while the TCRdb copy is restricted to in-frame clones and leaves out a portion. V and J calls and clone size are copied from that table; D and trimming were computed from the DNA. The table lists about 46,000 clones, around nine tenths of them singletons. V was shortened by 4 bases and J by 4 bases, with 13 bases between the two germline ends. CDR3 length: 14 amino acids. Germline V gene sequence: CDR1 SEHNR, CDR2 FQNEAQ (reference sequence).

The V call is TRBV7-9, the J call TRBJ2-5; weak D call: TRBD1 (6 bases). This receptor was taken from a man aged 50 or older with acute or convalescent COVID-19. The sequenced sample was peripheral blood. Here the CDR3 reads CASSYHRELETQYF. DNA of the CDR3: TGTGCCAGCAGCTATCACAGGGAGTTAGAGACCCAGTACTTC.